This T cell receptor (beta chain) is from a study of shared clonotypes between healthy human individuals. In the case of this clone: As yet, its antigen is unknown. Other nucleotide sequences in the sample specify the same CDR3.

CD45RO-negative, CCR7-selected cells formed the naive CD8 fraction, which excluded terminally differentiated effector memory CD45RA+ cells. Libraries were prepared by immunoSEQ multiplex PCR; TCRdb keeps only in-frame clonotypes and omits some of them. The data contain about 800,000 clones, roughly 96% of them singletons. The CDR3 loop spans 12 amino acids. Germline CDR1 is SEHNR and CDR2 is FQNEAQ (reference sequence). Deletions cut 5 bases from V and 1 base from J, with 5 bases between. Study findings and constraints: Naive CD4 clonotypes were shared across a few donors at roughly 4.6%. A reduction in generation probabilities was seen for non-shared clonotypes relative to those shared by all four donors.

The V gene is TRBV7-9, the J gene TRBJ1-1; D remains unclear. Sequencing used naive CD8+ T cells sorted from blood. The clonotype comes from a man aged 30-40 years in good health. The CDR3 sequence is CASSPENTEAFF. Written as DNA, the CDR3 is TGTGCCAGCAGCCCAGAGAACACTGAAGCTTTCTTT.